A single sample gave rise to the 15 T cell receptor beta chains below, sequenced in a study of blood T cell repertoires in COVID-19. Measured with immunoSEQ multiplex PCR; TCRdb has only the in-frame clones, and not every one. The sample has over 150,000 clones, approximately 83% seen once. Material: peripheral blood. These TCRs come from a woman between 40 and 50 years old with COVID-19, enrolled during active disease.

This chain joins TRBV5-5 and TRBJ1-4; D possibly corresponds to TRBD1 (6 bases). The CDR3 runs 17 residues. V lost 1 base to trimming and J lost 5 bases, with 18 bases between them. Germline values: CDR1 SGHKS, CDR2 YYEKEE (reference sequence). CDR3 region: CASSLPGVGRWNEKLFF. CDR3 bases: TGTGCCAGCAGCTTGCCAGGGGTTGGCCGATGGAATGAAAAACTGTTTTTT.

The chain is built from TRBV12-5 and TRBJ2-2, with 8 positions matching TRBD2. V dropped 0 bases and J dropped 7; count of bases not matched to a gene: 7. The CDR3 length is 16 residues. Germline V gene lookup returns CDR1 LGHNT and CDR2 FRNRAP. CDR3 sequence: CASGLVEGLGGGELFF. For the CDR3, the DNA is TGTGCTAGTGGTTTGGTAGAGGGACTAGGAGGCGGGGAGCTGTTTTTT. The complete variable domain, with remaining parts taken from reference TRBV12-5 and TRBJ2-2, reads DARVTQTPRHKVTEMGQEVTMRCQPILGHNTVFWYRQTMMQGLELLAYFRNRAPLDDSGMPKDRFSAEMPDATLATLKIQPSEPRDSAVYFCASGLVEGLGGGELFFGEGSRLTVL.

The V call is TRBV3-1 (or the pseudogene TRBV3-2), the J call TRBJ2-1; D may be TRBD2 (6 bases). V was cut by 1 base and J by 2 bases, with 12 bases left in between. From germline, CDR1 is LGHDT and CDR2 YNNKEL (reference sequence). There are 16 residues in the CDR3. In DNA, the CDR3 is TGTGCCAGCAGCCAAGTGGGACTCCCCCCCTACAATGAGCAGTTCTTC. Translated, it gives CASSQVGLPPYNEQFF.

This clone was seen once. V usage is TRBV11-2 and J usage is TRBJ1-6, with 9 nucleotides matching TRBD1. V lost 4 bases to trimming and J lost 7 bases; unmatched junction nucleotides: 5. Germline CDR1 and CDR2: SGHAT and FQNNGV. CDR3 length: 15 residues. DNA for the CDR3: TGTGCCAGCAGCTCTAGACAGGGGGGGAATTCACCCCTCCACTTT. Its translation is CASSSRQGGNSPLHF.

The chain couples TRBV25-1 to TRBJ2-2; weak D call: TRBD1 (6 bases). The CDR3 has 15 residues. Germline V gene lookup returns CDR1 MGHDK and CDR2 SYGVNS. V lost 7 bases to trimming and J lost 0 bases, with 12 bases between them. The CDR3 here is CASTGRDTNTGELFF. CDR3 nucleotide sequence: TGTGCCAGCACGGGACGGGACACGAACACCGGGGAGCTGTTTTTT.

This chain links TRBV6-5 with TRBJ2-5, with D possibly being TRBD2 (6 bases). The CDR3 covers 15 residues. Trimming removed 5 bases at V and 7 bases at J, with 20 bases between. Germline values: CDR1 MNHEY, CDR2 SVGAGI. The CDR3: CASSPGLPPVATQYF. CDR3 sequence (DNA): TGTGCCAGCAGTCCTGGACTACCCCCCGTAGCGACCCAGTACTTC.

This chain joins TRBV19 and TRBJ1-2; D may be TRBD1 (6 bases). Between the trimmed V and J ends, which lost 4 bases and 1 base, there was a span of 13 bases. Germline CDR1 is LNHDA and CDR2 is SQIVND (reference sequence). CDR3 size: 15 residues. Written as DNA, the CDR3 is TGTGCCAGTAGTAGGACCAGGGGATATAACTATGGCTACACCTTC. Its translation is CASSRTRGYNYGYTF.

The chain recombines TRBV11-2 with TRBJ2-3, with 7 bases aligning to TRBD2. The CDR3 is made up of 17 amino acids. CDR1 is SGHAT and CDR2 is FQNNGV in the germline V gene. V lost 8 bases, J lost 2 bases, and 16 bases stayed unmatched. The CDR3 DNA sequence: TGTGCCAGCCCCCCCTTAGGACTAGTTGGGACCACAGATACGCAGTATTTT. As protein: CASPPLGLVGTTDTQYF.

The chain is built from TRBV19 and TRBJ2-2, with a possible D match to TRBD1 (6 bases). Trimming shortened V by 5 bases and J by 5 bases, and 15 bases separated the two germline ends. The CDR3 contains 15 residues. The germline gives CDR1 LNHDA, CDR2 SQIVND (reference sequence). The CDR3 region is CASSARSQGTGELFF. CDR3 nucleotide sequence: TGTGCCAGTAGTGCGAGATCACAGGGAACCGGGGAGCTGTTTTTT.

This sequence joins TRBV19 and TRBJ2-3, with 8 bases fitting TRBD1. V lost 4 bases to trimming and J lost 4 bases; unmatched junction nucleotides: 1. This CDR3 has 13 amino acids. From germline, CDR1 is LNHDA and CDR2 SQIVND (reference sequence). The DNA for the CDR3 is TGTGCCAGTAGTAACAGGGGGGCAGATACGCAGTATTTT. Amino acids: CASSNRGADTQYF.

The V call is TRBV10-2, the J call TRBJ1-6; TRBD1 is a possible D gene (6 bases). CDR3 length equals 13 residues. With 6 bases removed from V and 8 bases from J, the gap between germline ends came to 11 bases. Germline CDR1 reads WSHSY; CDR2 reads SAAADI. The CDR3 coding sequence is TGCGCCAGCAGGGACAGAGGGGATTCACCCCTCCACTTT. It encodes CASRDRGDSPLHF.

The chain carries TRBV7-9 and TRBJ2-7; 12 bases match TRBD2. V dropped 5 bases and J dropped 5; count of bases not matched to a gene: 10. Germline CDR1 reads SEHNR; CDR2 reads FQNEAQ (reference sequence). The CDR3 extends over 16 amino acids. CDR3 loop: CASSRLNWTSGNEQYF. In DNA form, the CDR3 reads TGTGCCAGCAGCCGCCTGAATTGGACTAGCGGGAACGAGCAGTACTTC. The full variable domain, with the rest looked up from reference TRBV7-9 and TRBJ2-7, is DTGVSQNPRHKITKRGQNVTFRCDPISEHNRLYWYRQTLGQGPEFLTYFQNEAQLEKSRLLSDRFSAERPKGSFSTLEIQRTEQGDSAMYLCASSRLNWTSGNEQYFGPGTRLTVT.

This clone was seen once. CDR3 residues: CASSSGTGANEQFF. The CDR3 DNA follows: TGTGCCAGCAGCTCAGGGACAGGGGCGAATGAGCAGTTCTTC. V usage is TRBV5-5 and J usage is TRBJ2-1; 10 bases map to TRBD1. Germline V lookup: CDR1 SGHKS, CDR2 YYEKEE (reference sequence). V shed 3 bases and J 7 bases; nucleotides not matched to a gene: 4. The CDR3 contains 14 residues. Based on the CDR3 plus reference TRBV5-5 and TRBJ2-1, the full variable domain is DAGVTQSPTHLIKTRGQQVTLRCSPISGHKSVSWYQQVLGQGPQFIFQYYEKEERGRGNFPDRFSARQFPNYSSELNVNALLLGDSALYLCASSSGTGANEQFFGPGTRLTVL.

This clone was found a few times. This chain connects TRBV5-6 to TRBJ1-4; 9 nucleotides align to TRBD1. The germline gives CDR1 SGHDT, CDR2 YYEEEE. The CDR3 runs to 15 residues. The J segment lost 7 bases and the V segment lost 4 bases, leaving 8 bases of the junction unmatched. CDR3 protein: CASSVAGTGTEKLFF. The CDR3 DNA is TGTGCCAGCAGCGTGGCCGGGACAGGGACTGAAAAACTGTTTTTT.

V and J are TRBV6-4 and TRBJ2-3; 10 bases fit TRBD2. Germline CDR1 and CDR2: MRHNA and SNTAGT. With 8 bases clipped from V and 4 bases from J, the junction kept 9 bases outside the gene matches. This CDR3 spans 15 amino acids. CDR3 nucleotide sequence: TGTGCCAGCCATATGAGCGGGGGGGCTTCAGATACGCAGTATTTT. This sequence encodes CASHMSGGASDTQYF.